The 15 T cell receptor beta chains presented below share a single source sample, sequenced in a study of OX40 agonist ivuxolimab in advanced cancers. The repertoire was sequenced with immunoSEQ multiplex PCR; TCRdb's copy has only in-frame clones and lacks some. The sample yields 77,000 or so clones, 90% seen once. Sequences were derived from CD4+ or CD8+ T cells sorted from blood, sampled in a trial of the OX40 agonist ivuxolimab. The receptor source for this set is an adult with an advanced solid tumor such as melanoma, head and neck, liver or kidney cancer.

The V gene is TRBV7-9, the J gene TRBJ1-2, with no clear D. The germline V gene encodes CDR1 SEHNR and CDR2 FQNEAQ (reference sequence). The CDR3 is 14 residues long. V was trimmed by 5 bases and J by 3 bases, leaving 13 bases between them. The CDR3 DNA sequence: TGTGCCAGCAGCCTAACGGGCCCTTACTATGGCTACACCTTC. Protein product: CASSLTGPYYGYTF. Drawing the rest from reference TRBV7-9 and TRBJ1-2, the complete variable domain is DTGVSQNPRHKITKRGQNVTFRCDPISEHNRLYWYRQTLGQGPEFLTYFQNEAQLEKSRLLSDRFSAERPKGSFSTLEIQRTEQGDSAMYLCASSLTGPYYGYTFGSGTRLTVV.

The CDR3 spells CASSLGLAGAYEQYF. Written as DNA, the CDR3 is TGTGCCAGCAGCCTCGGACTAGCGGGGGCCTACGAGCAGTACTTC. The chain joins TRBV9 to TRBJ2-7; 13 bases line up with TRBD2. The V gene end was trimmed by 4 bases and the J gene end by 2 bases; junction bases not matched to a gene: 3. The germline CDR1 and CDR2 sequences are SGDLS and YYNGEE. There are 15 residues in the CDR3.

The chain combines TRBV30 with TRBJ2-3; TRBD1 might be the D (7 bases). CDR3 length: 14 amino acids. The germline V and J ends were trimmed by 5 bases and 6 bases, with 18 bases remaining between them. Germline CDR1 GTSNPN, CDR2 SVGIG (reference sequence). For the CDR3, the DNA is TGTGCCTGGGCGGGGACAGTTCTCGGGGATACGCAGTATTTT. It encodes CAWAGTVLGDTQYF.

This clone was picked up one time. The chain links TRBV10-1 to TRBJ2-7, with TRBD1 matching 8 bases. Germline V gene lookup returns CDR1 WNHNN and CDR2 SYGVQD (reference sequence). With 5 bases clipped from V and 6 bases from J, the junction kept 9 bases outside the gene matches. CDR3 length: 14 amino acids. DNA for the CDR3: TGCGCCAGCAGTTGGGACAGGCTCTCTGGCGAGCAGTACTTC. This codes for CASSWDRLSGEQYF.

This CDR3 reads CSISGTPGYTF. As DNA, the CDR3 is TGCAGCATATCCGGGACGCCGGGATACACCTTC. The chain recombines TRBV20-1 with TRBJ1-2, with a possible D match to TRBD1 (5 bases). Germline-derived CDR1 and CDR2 are DFQATT and SNEGSKA (reference sequence). The CDR3 is 11 residues long.

This sequence joins TRBV19 and TRBJ1-5, with D unclear. Germline V CDR1 and CDR2: LNHDA, SQIVND (reference sequence). The V and J ends lost 4 bases and 9 bases respectively, with 22 bases between them. CDR3 length: 16 residues. The CDR3 loop reads CASSTPWSAGIGPQHF. The CDR3 DNA reads TGTGCCAGTAGTACCCCCTGGAGTGCCGGGATCGGGCCCCAGCATTTT.

The chain recombines TRBV27 with TRBJ2-7, with D tentatively TRBD2 (5 bases). The CDR3 is 15 residues long. Germline V gene lookup returns CDR1 MNHEY and CDR2 SMNVEV (reference sequence). The V gene lost 2 bases and the J gene lost 1 base, with 12 bases spanning the gap. CDR3 sequence (DNA): TGTGCCAGCAGTTTAACCGCCGGGATTTCCTACGAGCAGTACTTC. It encodes CASSLTAGISYEQYF.

The chain links TRBV7-8 to TRBJ1-1; D gene ambiguous. CDR3 length equals 14 residues. V lost 3 bases and J 4 bases, leaving 12 bases between the germline ends. Germline CDR1 reads SGHVS; CDR2 reads FQNEAQ. The CDR3 DNA sequence: TGTGCCAGCAGCTTGGCACGAACCGGCACTGAAGCTTTCTTT. This translates into CASSLARTGTEAFF.

The chain joins TRBV7-6 to TRBJ2-1; 11 nucleotides align to TRBD2. V gave up 4 bases and J gave up 3 bases; unmatched junction bases: 2. This CDR3 is built from 15 residues. Germline V gene data show CDR1 as SGHVS and CDR2 as FNYEAQ. CDR3 in amino acids: CASSSLAGGYNEQFF. The CDR3 DNA reads TGTGCCAGCAGCTCCCTAGCGGGGGGCTACAATGAGCAGTTCTTC.

The rearrangement joins TRBV5-1 to TRBJ2-3, with 10 bases matching TRBD2. Germline-derived CDR1 and CDR2 are SGHRS and YFSETQ. The CDR3 runs 15 residues. The V and J ends lost 2 bases and 6 bases, in that order; junction bases with no gene match: 6. The CDR3 DNA sequence: TGCGCCAGCAGCTTCTTAGCGGGGGGCGGGGATACGCAGTATTTT. It codes for CASSFLAGGGDTQYF. The whole variable domain, filled in from reference TRBV5-1 and TRBJ2-3, reads KAGVTQTPRYLIKTRGQQVTLSCSPISGHRSVSWYQQTPGQGLQFLFEYFSETQRNKGNFPGRFSGRQFSNSRSEMNVSTLELGDSALYLCASSFLAGGGDTQYFGPGTRLTVL.

This clone was observed a few times. The rearrangement links TRBV28 to TRBJ1-5; no firm D call. Trimming left V 8 bases short and J 2 bases short, with 13 bases between. Germline V CDR1 and CDR2: MDHEN, SYDVKM. This CDR3 contains 14 residues. This CDR3 reads CASLRFVGNQPQHF. DNA of the CDR3: TGTGCCAGCCTGAGGTTTGTTGGCAATCAGCCCCAGCATTTT. Filled out from reference TRBV28 and TRBJ1-5, the complete variable domain reads DVKVTQSSRYLVKRTGEKVFLECVQDMDHENMFWYRQDPGLGLRLIYFSYDVKMKEKGDIPEGYSVSREKKERFSLILESASTNQTSMYLCASLRFVGNQPQHFGDGTRLSIL.

The chain couples TRBV28 to TRBJ1-2, with 10 bases fitting TRBD1. Germline-derived CDR1 and CDR2 are MDHEN and SYDVKM. Trimming took 2 bases from V and 8 from J; bases not matched to a gene: 5. The CDR3 spans 14 residues. This CDR3 reads CASSLGQGDWGYTF. CDR3 bases: TGTGCCAGCAGTTTAGGACAGGGGGACTGGGGCTACACCTTC.

The rearrangement joins TRBV4-1 to TRBJ2-1; 8 nucleotides agree with TRBD1. CDR3 length: 14 residues. Germline V CDR1 and CDR2: MGHRA, YSYEKL. The V segment lost 8 bases and the J segment 3 bases; nucleotides outside the gene matches: 6. This CDR3 reads CASSRGQGYNEQFF. CDR3 coding DNA: TGCGCCAGCTCCCGCGGACAGGGCTACAATGAGCAGTTCTTC.

This chain connects TRBV11-1 to TRBJ1-1; D is uncertain. Germline CDR1 is SGHAT and CDR2 is FQDESV (reference sequence). This CDR3 region has 16 residues. Trimming pared 1 base from V and 3 bases from J, leaving 15 bases between. The CDR3 nucleotides are TGTGCCAGCAGCTTAGTCGGGAAGAGTCTGGACACTGAAGCTTTCTTT. Protein sequence: CASSLVGKSLDTEAFF.

V gene TRBV19 combines with J gene TRBJ2-4, with D possibly being TRBD2 (6 bases). The CDR3 is made up of 14 amino acids. V lost 5 bases to trimming and J lost 8 bases, with 16 bases between them. Germline assignment: CDR1 LNHDA and CDR2 SQIVND (reference sequence). CDR3 in amino acids: CASSVQGGEDIQYF. The CDR3 DNA sequence: TGTGCCAGTAGTGTCCAGGGAGGAGAAGACATTCAGTACTTC.